The 29 T cell receptor beta chains presented below share a single source sample, sequenced in a study of response to subunit inactivated influenza vaccine. A single record per CDR3 protein comes from TCRdb applying MiXCR to the RT-PCR reads. Of around 490,000 distinct CDR3 sequences in the sample, approximately 7.1% were seen once. The material sequenced was PBMCs from blood, taken roughly 24 months after vaccination. The receptor source for this set is a man in his fifties or sixties who received an inactivated influenza vaccine.

This clonotype was seen only a few times. The J gene is TRBJ1-4, the V gene TRBV5-1; 7 bases line up with TRBD1. With V trimmed by 0 bases and J by 7 bases, 6 bases remained unmatched. This CDR3 is 15 amino acids long. Germline V gene lookup returns CDR1 SGHRS and CDR2 YFSETQ. DNA for the CDR3: TGCGCCAGCAGCTTGGACCAGGGGGTCGGTGAAAAACTGTTTTTT. As protein: CASSLDQGVGEKLFF.

The chain uses TRBV20-1 and TRBJ2-1, with D perhaps matching TRBD1 (5 bases). The ends were cut back, 2 bases at V and 8 bases at J, with 16 bases in the middle. CDR3 length equals 14 residues. CDR1 is DFQATT, CDR2 SNEGSKA, per germline (reference sequence). The CDR3 loop is CSARSPDRGDEQFF. DNA of the CDR3: TGCAGTGCTAGATCCCCCGATAGGGGTGATGAGCAGTTCTTC.

The V gene is TRBV10-3, the J gene TRBJ2-3; 9 nucleotides line up with TRBD2. Germline trimming cut 0 bases from V and 2 bases from J; bases unmatched to any gene: 6. Germline CDR1 ENHRY, CDR2 SYGVKD. This CDR3 is 17 amino acids long. DNA of the CDR3: TGTGCCATCAGTGAGTCAGGCCTAGCGGGGAACACAGATACGCAGTATTTT. This gives the protein CAISESGLAGNTDTQYF.

The chain joins TRBV19 to TRBJ1-1; 8 bases line up with TRBD1. CDR1 LNHDA and CDR2 SQIVND come from the germline V gene (reference sequence). The CDR3 loop spans 14 amino acids. V was clipped by 5 bases and J by 6 bases; unmatched bases: 8. The CDR3 DNA sequence: TGTGCCAGTAGTCTCACAGGGGGTTACGCTGAAGCTTTCTTT. This encodes CASSLTGGYAEAFF.

The rearrangement joins TRBV5-6 to TRBJ2-1, with D unclear. CDR3 length equals 16 residues. In germline, CDR1 is SGHDT, CDR2 YYEEEE. With 0 bases removed from V and 4 bases from J, the gap between germline ends came to 14 bases. CDR3 residues: CASSLEVASIYNEQFF. DNA for the CDR3: TGTGCCAGCAGCTTGGAGGTAGCCTCTATATACAATGAGCAGTTCTTC.

The V gene is TRBV4-3, the J gene TRBJ1-2; D unresolved. CDR1 is LGHNA and CDR2 is YSLEER in the germline V gene. The CDR3 covers 15 residues. V gave up 0 bases and J gave up 4 bases, with 12 bases separating them. The CDR3 DNA is TGCGCCAGCAGCCAAGATCACGCAGAACTCTATGGCTACACCTTC. It translates to CASSQDHAELYGYTF.

This clonotype was counted at least ten times. The chain links TRBV6-2 or TRBV6-3 to TRBJ2-1; the match to TRBD2 covers 10 bases. CDR3 length: 16 amino acids. V lost 4 bases to trimming and J lost 7 bases; unmatched junction nucleotides: 10. Germline CDR1 and CDR2: MNHEY and SVGEGT. The CDR3 loop reads CASSSRSLAGSNEQFF. The CDR3 DNA reads TGTGCCAGCAGTTCTCGGTCACTAGCGGGATCGAATGAGCAGTTCTTC.

This clonotype was counted a few times. The rearrangement uses TRBV15 and TRBJ2-7, with D tentatively TRBD1 (5 bases). CDR3 size: 14 residues. Trimming left V 2 bases short and J 3 bases short, with 11 bases between. Germline V gene lookup returns CDR1 LNHNV and CDR2 YYDKDF (reference sequence). DNA for the CDR3: TGTGCCACCAGCAGATTAAGGGGCCGCTACGAGCAGTACTTC. Amino acids: CATSRLRGRYEQYF.

To note about this clonotype: This may arise from a read error, as a much more abundant clone is one base away. This rearrangement joins TRBV28 to TRBJ2-3; no definite D call. Germline V CDR1 and CDR2: MDHEN, SYDVKM. This CDR3 spans 15 amino acids. In nucleotides, the CDR3 is TGTGCCAGCACCCTGGCCAGGACGTCCACATATACGCAGTATTTT. It codes for CASTLARTSTYTQYF. The full variable domain, rest sourced from reference TRBV28 and TRBJ2-3, is DVKVTQSSRYLVKRTGEKVFLECVQDMDHENMFWYRQDPGLGLRLIYFSYDVKMKEKGDIPEGYSVSREKKERFSLILESASTNQTSMYLCASTLARTSTYTQYFGPGTRLTVL.

V gene TRBV9 combines with J gene TRBJ2-5; the D is unclear. CDR3 length equals 14 residues. The germline gives CDR1 SGDLS, CDR2 YYNGEE. Trimming cost V 4 bases and J 4 bases, with 14 bases left between them. CDR3 amino acids: CASSPPGRTETQYF. The CDR3 DNA reads as TGTGCCAGCAGCCCACCTGGTCGGACAGAGACCCAGTACTTC.

This clonotype has only a few counts. The chain carries TRBV4-3 and TRBJ2-3, with D unclear. Trimming took off 0 bases at V and 4 bases at J, with 11 bases between the two ends. Germline V gene sequence: CDR1 LGHNA, CDR2 YSLEER. This CDR3 comprises 15 residues. In nucleotides, the CDR3 is TGCGCCAGCAGCCAAGATGGCCGGGCCGCAGATACGCAGTATTTT. It yields the protein CASSQDGRAADTQYF.

The rearrangement joins TRBV6-4 to TRBJ1-6; TRBD1 is a possible D gene (5 bases). V was shortened by 3 bases and J by 5 bases, with 8 bases between the two germline ends. The CDR3 sequence is 14 residues long. CDR1 is MRHNA and CDR2 is SNTAGT in the germline V gene. In nucleotides, the CDR3 is TGTGCCAGCAGTGAACAAGGGGATAATTCACCCCTCCACTTT. As protein: CASSEQGDNSPLHF.

This clonotype has ten or more counts. V gene TRBV28 combines with J gene TRBJ1-1, with D unclear. Trimming cost V 4 bases and J 6 bases, with 12 bases left between them. This CDR3 spans 13 amino acids. Germline CDR1 reads MDHEN; CDR2 reads SYDVKM. CDR3 sequence (DNA): TGTGCCAGCAGTTACGGGGTTTTTCCTGAAGCTTTCTTT. Translated, it gives CASSYGVFPEAFF.

With regard to this clonotype: Mismatch with germline at one junction end may stem from a read error. The chain is built from TRBV15 and TRBJ2-3, with 8 nucleotides matching TRBD2. The CDR3 extends over 15 amino acids. CDR1 is LNHNV, CDR2 YYDKDF, per germline (reference sequence). CDR3 amino acids: CATSRAGLVTDTQCF. CDR3 coding DNA: TGTGCCACCAGCAGAGCGGGACTAGTCACAGATACGCAGTGTTTT.

In this sample, this clonotype turned up a few times. The genes are TRBV20-1 and TRBJ2-4; no clear D. Germline-derived CDR1 and CDR2 are DFQATT and SNEGSKA (reference sequence). This CDR3 region has 16 residues. Trimming cost V 3 bases and J 1 base, with 16 bases left between them. The CDR3 is CSARPVTEFAKNIQYF. The CDR3 DNA reads as TGCAGTGCTAGGCCCGTAACTGAGTTTGCCAAAAACATTCAGTACTTC.

This clonotype was picked up a small number of times. The V call is TRBV5-6, the J call TRBJ1-5; no reliable D call. Germline CDR1 is SGHDT and CDR2 is YYEEEE. This CDR3 has 15 residues. Trimming left V 1 base short and J 1 base short, with 9 bases between. This CDR3 reads CASSLSGKSNQPQHF. The CDR3 nucleotides read TGTGCCAGCAGCTTGTCGGGGAAGAGCAATCAGCCCCAGCATTTT.

This clonotype occurred a few times. This chain joins TRBV5-5 and TRBJ1-5, with D possibly TRBD1 on 6 matching bases. The CDR3 is 15 amino acids. V lost 4 bases and J 1 base, leaving 12 bases between the germline ends. Germline V gene lookup returns CDR1 SGHKS and CDR2 YYEKEE (reference sequence). This CDR3 reads CASSTMGASNQPQHF. The CDR3 bases are TGTGCCAGCAGCACGATGGGGGCGAGCAATCAGCCCCAGCATTTT.

The genes are TRBV5-5 and TRBJ2-7; D unresolved. The V gene lost 6 bases and the J gene lost 2 bases, with 12 bases spanning the gap. Germline loops: CDR1 SGHKS, CDR2 YYEKEE (reference sequence). The CDR3 is made up of 13 amino acids. The CDR3 is CASTTGLPYEQYF. The CDR3, as DNA: TGTGCCAGCACCACTGGGCTCCCCTACGAGCAGTACTTC.

This clonotype was found a few times. The genes are TRBV11-2 and TRBJ2-7; TRBD2 matches at 9 bases. The CDR3 is 15 residues long. Germline V gives CDR1 SGHAT, CDR2 FQNNGV. The junction had 7 bases not matched to a gene; V was cut back by 0 bases and J by 7 bases. CDR3 DNA: TGTGCCAGCAGCTTAGAAGCGGGAGGAGGAGGGGAGCAGTACTTC. This codes for CASSLEAGGGGEQYF.

The chain joins TRBV10-2 to TRBJ2-7, with 11 bases matching TRBD1. The ends lost 4 bases at V and 1 base at J; junction bases unmatched: 9. Germline assignment: CDR1 WSHSY and CDR2 SAAADI. This CDR3 comprises 17 residues. The CDR3 DNA reads TGCGCCAGCAGTGTTTCTCGGACAGGGGGCAGGTCCTACGAGCAGTACTTC. Amino acid sequence: CASSVSRTGGRSYEQYF.

J is TRBJ2-7 and V is TRBV6-5; D could derive from TRBD1 or TRBD2 (5 bases each). The CDR3 sequence is 15 residues long. CDR1 MNHEY and CDR2 SVGAGI come from the germline V gene. The V end lost 1 base, the J end lost 2 bases, and 12 bases lay between the germline ends. CDR3: CASSYFLGDPYEQYF. In DNA, the CDR3 is TGTGCCAGCAGTTACTTTTTGGGGGACCCCTACGAGCAGTACTTC.

This clonotype was observed many times. This rearrangement joins TRBV12-3 or TRBV12-4 to TRBJ1-4; 8 positions agree with TRBD1. V shed 5 bases and J 8 bases; nucleotides not matched to a gene: 7. CDR3 length: 14 amino acids. CDR3 DNA: TGTGCCAGCAGTGCGGACAGGGCTCGGGAAAAACTGTTTTTT. Amino acids: CASSADRAREKLFF.

The chain recombines TRBV4-3 with TRBJ1-4; no reliable D call. V was pared by 0 bases and J by 5 bases, with 10 bases between. This CDR3 comprises 15 residues. The V gene's germline CDR1 is LGHNA and CDR2 YSLEER. The CDR3 is CASSQERQTNEKLFF. The DNA of the CDR3 is TGCGCCAGCAGCCAAGAGAGGCAGACAAATGAAAAACTGTTTTTT.

The gene calls are TRBV9 and TRBJ2-1; 9 bases fit TRBD2. After removal of 9 bases from V and 0 bases from J, the junction contained 10 bases not matched to a gene. This CDR3 is built from 16 residues. Germline CDR1 and CDR2: SGDLS and YYNGEE. DNA of the CDR3: TGTGCCACCCCGACTAGCGGAACGAGCTCCTACAATGAGCAGTTCTTC. Protein: CATPTSGTSSYNEQFF.

This clonotype appeared a few times. This sequence joins TRBV5-1 and TRBJ2-1; 13 bases are a match to TRBD2. J was trimmed by 15 bases and V by 0 bases; bases with no gene match: 12. CDR1 is SGHRS, CDR2 YFSETQ, per germline. The CDR3 totals 16 residues. The CDR3 reads CASSLGTSGGAQTRFF. CDR3 coding DNA: TGCGCCAGCAGCTTGGGTACTAGCGGGGGGGCTCAAACTCGGTTCTTC.

The chain employs TRBV7-6 and TRBJ1-3; 7 nucleotides agree with TRBD1. The CDR3 is made up of 16 amino acids. Per the germline V gene, CDR1 is SGHVS and CDR2 is FNYEAQ. The J segment lost 4 bases and the V segment lost 3 bases, leaving 9 bases of the junction unmatched. CDR3 nucleotide sequence: TGTGCCAGCAGCTTTCAGAGACAGGGTGGAGGAAACACCATATATTTT. Translation gives CASSFQRQGGGNTIYF. The full variable domain, its missing parts supplied by reference TRBV7-6 and TRBJ1-3, is GAGVSQSPRYKVTKRGQDVALRCDPISGHVSLYWYRQALGQGPEFLTYFNYEAQQDKSGLPNDRFSAERPEGSISTLTIQRTEQRDSAMYRCASSFQRQGGGNTIYFGEGSWLTVV.

V usage is TRBV20-1 and J usage is TRBJ2-1; the match to TRBD2 covers 10 bases. With 6 bases clipped from V and 7 bases from J, the junction kept 9 bases outside the gene matches. Germline V gene sequence: CDR1 DFQATT, CDR2 SNEGSKA (reference sequence). The CDR3 consists of 14 residues. This chain's CDR3 is CSATSGRARNEQFF. CDR3 bases: TGCAGTGCGACAAGCGGGAGGGCACGTAATGAGCAGTTCTTC.

This clonotype showed up many times. The chain has TRBV28 and TRBJ1-2, with D possibly matching TRBD1 (6 bases). CDR1 is MDHEN, CDR2 SYDVKM, per germline. The V end was cut by 5 bases, the J end by 7 bases, with 8 bases between. This CDR3 spans 11 amino acids. In DNA form, the CDR3 reads TGTGCCAGCAGTCGGGACACTGGCTACACCTTC. Its translation is CASSRDTGYTF.

This clonotype has a handful of counts. The chain is built from TRBV4-2 and TRBJ2-5; maybe TRBD2 (7 bases). The germline gives CDR1 LGHNA, CDR2 YNFKEQ. Trimming shortened V by 0 bases and J by 2 bases, and 16 bases separated the two germline ends. The CDR3 length is 17 residues. CDR3 in DNA: TGTGCCAGCAGCCAAGATCCTGCGGCGGGGGCACAAGAGACCCAGTACTTC. Encoded protein: CASSQDPAAGAQETQYF.